Presented here are 20 T cell receptor beta chains from one specimen sequenced in a study of blood T cells in healthy people across ages. A second about 7 to 12 cycle PCR used barcoded and J-beta primers. One entry per CDR3 protein results from TCRdb running MiXCR on the 5' RACE reads. The sample lists 1.5 million to 2 million distinct CDR3 sequences, 49% occurring once. Input material: blood. The receptors were gathered from a woman aged 40 to 50 in good health.

The V gene is TRBV7-9, the J gene TRBJ2-7, with TRBD1 identical over 10 bases. The CDR3 has 15 residues. With 5 bases clipped from V and 7 bases from J, the junction kept 11 bases outside the gene matches. CDR1 is SEHNR, CDR2 FQNEAQ, per germline (reference sequence). The CDR3 DNA sequence: TGTGCCAGCAGCCCGCCGGGACAGGGGCGTCGGGAGCAGTACTTC. This gives the protein CASSPPGQGRREQYF.

This clonotype turned up a few times. This chain links TRBV4-2 with TRBJ2-1; TRBD2 aligns across 10 bases. Germline CDR1 is LGHNA and CDR2 is YNFKEQ. J gave up 7 bases and V 3 bases, and 9 bases lay outside the gene matches. This CDR3 region has 16 residues. This CDR3 reads CASSQEAGGPGNEQFF. As DNA, the CDR3 is TGTGCCAGCAGCCAGGAAGCGGGGGGGCCTGGGAATGAGCAGTTCTTC.

The CDR3 DNA is TGCGCCAGCAGCACAGAAAGACAGTATGGCTACACCTTC. Protein sequence: CASSTERQYGYTF. The chain links TRBV4-1 to TRBJ1-2, with a tentative D call TRBD1 (5 bases). Germline CDR1 reads MGHRA; CDR2 reads YSYEKL. Deletions cut 5 bases from V and 5 bases from J, with 12 bases between. The CDR3 is 13 residues long.

As regards this clonotype: Its ends do not fully match the called genes, so a read error is possible. The chain employs TRBV3-1 and TRBJ1-2, with D unresolved. The CDR3 covers 13 residues. The germline V gene encodes CDR1 LGHDT and CDR2 YNNKEL (reference sequence). The CDR3 here is CASSQSRYYGYTF. The DNA of the CDR3 is TGTGCCAGCAGCCAGAGCAGGTACTACGGCTACACCTTC.

The chain recombines TRBV6-2 or TRBV6-3 with TRBJ1-5; the match to TRBD1 covers 8 bases. CDR3 length equals 14 residues. Germline V lookup: CDR1 MNHEY, CDR2 SVGEGT. The ends lost 7 bases at V and 1 base at J; junction bases unmatched: 3. The DNA for the CDR3 is TGTGCCAGCAAATACAGGGGGAGCAATCAGCCCCAGCATTTT. Residues: CASKYRGSNQPQHF.

J is TRBJ2-7 and V is TRBV6-2 or TRBV6-3; a weak D match, TRBD1 (6 bases). V shed 7 bases and J shed 7 bases, with 17 bases lying between them. Germline V gene sequence: CDR1 MNHEY, CDR2 SVGEGT. The CDR3 is made up of 13 amino acids. The CDR3 DNA reads TGTGCCAGCAACTGGGGACAACTGGGGGAGCAGTACTTC. Amino acids: CASNWGQLGEQYF.

This clonotype is a singleton in its sample. The chain links TRBV27 to TRBJ1-2; 7 bases are a match to TRBD1. J lost 7 bases, V lost 3 bases, and 23 bases had no gene match. CDR3 length equals 19 residues. CDR1 is MNHEY, CDR2 SMNVEV, per germline (reference sequence). The CDR3 DNA is TGTGCCAGCAGTTTCTCGAATAACAGGGGACGGATCGGCCTTTCTGGCTACACCTTC. Translating it yields CASSFSNNRGRIGLSGYTF.

This clonotype has only a few counts. This chain links TRBV29-1 with TRBJ1-2, with D unclear. With 4 bases removed from V and 1 base from J, the gap between germline ends came to 7 bases. The CDR3 runs to 12 residues. CDR1 SQVTM and CDR2 ANQGSEA come from the germline V gene. For the CDR3, the DNA is TGCAGCGTTGGCCCGGGTAACTATGGCTACACCTTC. Encoded protein: CSVGPGNYGYTF.

This chain connects TRBV19 to TRBJ2-4; 7 bases align to TRBD1. The assigned J gene may be wrong: the sequence end matches TRBJ2-7 better. Germline V gene lookup returns CDR1 LNHDA and CDR2 SQIVND (reference sequence). The CDR3 is 14 residues long. CDR3 loop: CASSITGQSYEQYF. CDR3 DNA sequence: TGTGCCAGTAGTATAACGGGACAGTCCTACGAGCAGTACTTC.

There are a few counts of this clonotype. One end of the junction does not line up with germline, which may come from a read error. This sequence joins TRBV7-9 and TRBJ2-1; TRBD2 matches 8 bases. There are 16 residues in the CDR3. Looked up from germline, CDR1 is SEHNR and CDR2 is FQNEAQ (reference sequence). The CDR3 reads CASSFGNGGAWYEQFF. CDR3 bases: TGTGCCAGTAGCTTTGGTAACGGGGGGGCCTGGTATGAGCAGTTCTTC.

V gene TRBV5-5 combines with J gene TRBJ2-3; the match to TRBD1 covers 9 bases. Trimming at V came to 3 bases and at J to 6 bases, leaving 11 bases not matched to a gene. Germline V gene sequence: CDR1 SGHKS, CDR2 YYEKEE (reference sequence). This CDR3 spans 16 amino acids. DNA for the CDR3: TGTGCCAGCAGCTGGGCCGGGACAGGGCCAGGGGATACGCAGTATTTT. Its protein product is CASSWAGTGPGDTQYF.

The rearrangement uses TRBV28 and TRBJ2-7, with D perhaps given as TRBD1 or TRBD2 (6 bases each). CDR1 is MDHEN, CDR2 SYDVKM, per germline. The CDR3 consists of 17 residues. V was cut by 2 bases and J by 1 base, with 18 bases left in between. The CDR3: CASSLETGRIWSYEQYF. In DNA form, the CDR3 reads TGTGCCAGCAGTTTAGAAACAGGGAGGATTTGGTCCTACGAGCAGTACTTC.

The chain recombines TRBV4-3 with TRBJ2-5; 8 bases line up with TRBD1. Germline values: CDR1 LGHNA, CDR2 YSLEER. This CDR3 is built from 16 residues. Germline trimming cut 3 bases from V and 4 bases from J; bases unmatched to any gene: 10. Here the CDR3 reads CASSHLTGDDGETQYF. CDR3 sequence (DNA): TGCGCCAGCAGCCATCTGACAGGGGATGATGGAGAGACCCAGTACTTC.

The rearrangement links TRBV3-1 to TRBJ2-1, with 7 nucleotides matching TRBD1. Germline V gene lookup returns CDR1 LGHDT and CDR2 YNNKEL (reference sequence). The length of the CDR3 is 17 residues. Unmatched junction bases numbered 8, after V lost 1 base and J lost 2 bases. The chain's CDR3 is CASSQAINRGPYNEQFF. The DNA for the CDR3 is TGTGCCAGCAGCCAAGCGATTAATAGGGGGCCCTACAATGAGCAGTTCTTC.

This chain links TRBV7-8 with TRBJ2-7, with D unresolved. The DNA end lines up better with TRBJ2-5; the J call may be wrong. The CDR3 has 13 amino acids. From germline, CDR1 is SGHVS and CDR2 FQNEAQ. CDR3: CASSLRPEATQYF. In nucleotides, the CDR3 is TGTGCCAGCAGCTTACGACCCGAGGCGACCCAGTACTTC.

This rearrangement joins TRBV19 to TRBJ2-4, with D possibly being TRBD1 (6 bases). Germline CDR1 and CDR2: LNHDA and SQIVND (reference sequence). The CDR3 length is 16 residues. Trimming cost V 3 bases and J 4 bases, with 16 bases left between them. CDR3 amino acids: CASSIRDTYSKNIQYF. CDR3 in DNA: TGTGCCAGTAGTATCAGGGACACTTACTCGAAAAACATTCAGTACTTC.

The chain joins TRBV5-1 to TRBJ2-5; unclear D gene. Germline CDR1 reads SGHRS; CDR2 reads YFSETQ. Between the trimmed V and J ends, which lost 3 bases and 0 bases, there was a span of 12 bases. CDR3 length equals 15 residues. CDR3 sequence: CASSSHPTYQETQYF. In DNA form, the CDR3 reads TGCGCCAGCAGCTCCCATCCTACGTACCAAGAGACCCAGTACTTC.

The chain combines TRBV6-5 with TRBJ1-2; 8 nucleotides line up with TRBD1. The germline gives CDR1 MNHEY, CDR2 SVGAGI. The junction had 6 bases not matched to a gene; V was cut back by 6 bases and J by 6 bases. This CDR3 is built from 13 residues. The CDR3 is CASSIRTGNGYTF. The CDR3 DNA reads as TGTGCCAGCAGCATAAGGACAGGGAATGGCTACACCTTC.

The V and J genes are TRBV28 and TRBJ1-2; D is uncertain. This CDR3 contains 14 residues. Trimming took 5 bases from V and 5 from J, leaving 15 bases between them. Germline V gene lookup returns CDR1 MDHEN and CDR2 SYDVKM. The CDR3 DNA is TGTGCCAGCAGTCCGCCCCCGGCTTTTTATGGCTACACCTTC. It specifies CASSPPPAFYGYTF.

The chain has TRBV20-1 and TRBJ2-1; tentative D call: TRBD2 (5 bases). V was cut by 5 bases and J by 6 bases, with 11 bases left in between. Germline CDR1 DFQATT, CDR2 SNEGSKA (reference sequence). The CDR3 spans 12 residues. In DNA, the CDR3 is TGCAGTGCTGGGCCTGGACTCAATGAGCAGTTCTTC. This encodes CSAGPGLNEQFF.